A single sample is the source of the 15 T cell receptor beta chains below, sequenced in a study of OX40 agonist ivuxolimab in advanced cancers. This table comes from immunoSEQ multiplex PCR, and its TCRdb copy is limited to in-frame clones, with some not included. The table has more than 70,000 clones, approximately 90% seen once. Sequences were derived from CD4+ or CD8+ T cells sorted from blood, sampled in a trial of the OX40 agonist ivuxolimab. Receptor source: an adult with an advanced solid tumor such as melanoma, head and neck, liver or kidney cancer.

The chain joins TRBV10-3 to TRBJ2-3; D is perhaps TRBD1 or TRBD2 (6 bases each). The germline gives CDR1 ENHRY, CDR2 SYGVKD. CDR3 length equals 15 residues. V lost 6 bases, J lost 5 bases, and 18 bases lay in between. CDR3 region: CAISQRAGVEDTQYF. The CDR3 nucleotides read TGTGCCATCAGCCAGCGGGCAGGGGTCGAAGATACGCAGTATTTT.

The rearrangement joins TRBV5-1 to TRBJ2-5; D remains ambiguous. Germline loops: CDR1 SGHRS, CDR2 YFSETQ. V was pared by 0 bases and J by 5 bases, with 8 bases between. This CDR3 is built from 13 residues. CDR3 loop: CASSLDRPETQYF. DNA of the CDR3: TGCGCCAGCAGCTTGGATCGTCCCGAGACCCAGTACTTC.

In this sample, this clone turned up once. This rearrangement joins TRBV29-1 to TRBJ2-3, with D possibly being TRBD2 (6 bases). The CDR3 spans 14 residues. Germline CDR1 and CDR2: SQVTM and ANQGSEA. Trimming cost V 5 bases and J 6 bases, with 18 bases left between them. CDR3 in DNA: TGCAGCGTTTCTCCGGGACTCCCTCCCGATACGCAGTATTTT. Encoded protein: CSVSPGLPPDTQYF.

The chain carries TRBV2 and TRBJ1-5; D is undetermined. CDR3 length equals 13 residues. Germline V gene data show CDR1 as SNHLY and CDR2 as FYNNEI. The ends were cut back, 5 bases at V and 1 base at J, with 6 bases in the middle. The CDR3 loop is CASSSRSNQPQHF. The DNA of the CDR3 is TGTGCCAGCAGTTCCAGGAGCAATCAGCCCCAGCATTTT. Full variable domain (remainder filled in from reference TRBV2 and TRBJ1-5): EPEVTQTPSHQVTQMGQEVILRCVPISNHLYFYWYRQILGQKVEFLVSFYNNEISEKSEIFDDQFSVERPDGSNFTLKIRSTKLEDSAMYFCASSSRSNQPQHFGDGTRLSIL.

The CDR3 region is CASSSTQGSNEKLFF. The DNA of the CDR3 is TGCGCCAGCAGCTCAACGCAGGGTTCTAATGAAAAACTGTTTTTT. The chain has TRBV5-1 and TRBJ1-4; TRBD1 might be the D (5 bases). The CDR3 extends over 15 amino acids. Germline V lookup: CDR1 SGHRS, CDR2 YFSETQ. The V end was cut by 3 bases, the J end by 3 bases, with 12 bases between.

The V call is TRBV6-1, the J call TRBJ2-7; 9 positions match TRBD2. The CDR3 runs to 14 residues. With 6 bases clipped from V and 1 base from J, the junction kept 4 bases outside the gene matches. Looked up from germline, CDR1 is MNHNS and CDR2 is SASEGT. CDR3: CASRLGLASYEQYF. The CDR3 nucleotides read TGTGCCAGCAGATTGGGACTAGCTTCCTACGAGCAGTACTTC.

The rearrangement joins TRBV5-1 to TRBJ1-2; D is ambiguous. Germline CDR1 and CDR2: SGHRS and YFSETQ. The CDR3 is made up of 14 amino acids. Between the trimmed V and J ends, which lost 0 bases and 5 bases, there was a span of 11 bases. CDR3: CASSLGQAEYGYTF. In DNA form, the CDR3 reads TGCGCCAGCAGCTTGGGTCAGGCGGAGTATGGCTACACCTTC.

The V gene is TRBV5-1, the J gene TRBJ2-3; D is undetermined. Between the trimmed V and J ends, which lost 4 bases and 0 bases, there was a span of 15 bases. This CDR3 has 16 amino acids. Germline CDR1 reads SGHRS; CDR2 reads YFSETQ. CDR3 loop: CASSIGSRVSTDTQYF. CDR3 nucleotides: TGCGCCAGCAGCATCGGATCTAGGGTCAGCACAGATACGCAGTATTTT. Full variable domain (rest looked up from reference TRBV5-1 and TRBJ2-3): KAGVTQTPRYLIKTRGQQVTLSCSPISGHRSVSWYQQTPGQGLQFLFEYFSETQRNKGNFPGRFSGRQFSNSRSEMNVSTLELGDSALYLCASSIGSRVSTDTQYFGPGTRLTVL.

The chain uses TRBV7-2 and TRBJ1-5; tentative D call: TRBD1 (5 bases). The germline V gene encodes CDR1 SGHTA and CDR2 FQGNSA. V dropped 5 bases and J dropped 7 bases, with 15 bases sitting between them. The CDR3 is 14 amino acids. The CDR3, as DNA: TGTGCCAGCAGCCAGGCCCTCCGGGGCCAGCCCCAGCATTTT. This codes for CASSQALRGQPQHF.

This clone was counted once. DNA of the CDR3: TGTGCCAGCAGTGAAATGAGCAATCAGCCCCAGCATTTT. This gives the protein CASSEMSNQPQHF. The chain uses TRBV2 and TRBJ1-5; no clear D gene. Germline V gene lookup returns CDR1 SNHLY and CDR2 FYNNEI. This CDR3 is 13 amino acids long. Trimming left V 2 bases short and J 1 base short, with 3 bases between.

With regard to this clone: This same CDR3 is encoded by further DNA sequences in the sample. V and J are TRBV5-1 and TRBJ1-4; possible D gene TRBD1, 5 bases. Per germline, CDR1 SGHRS and CDR2 YFSETQ. The CDR3 contains 15 residues. Trimming cost V 0 bases and J 3 bases, with 9 bases left between them. CDR3 region: CASSLGGPPNEKLFF. Written as DNA, the CDR3 is TGCGCCAGCAGCTTGGGGGGACCACCTAATGAAAAACTGTTTTTT.

The chain links TRBV4-2 to TRBJ2-1, with TRBD2 as a possible D gene (7 bases). This CDR3 is 16 amino acids long. Deletions cut 1 base from V and 1 base from J, with 11 bases between. Germline assignment: CDR1 LGHNA and CDR2 YNFKEQ. The CDR3 DNA reads as TGTGCCAGCAGCCAAGTGGGGGGGCCGTCCTACAATGAGCAGTTCTTC. This gives the protein CASSQVGGPSYNEQFF.

This chain links TRBV5-1 with TRBJ1-2, with unresolved D. Deletions cut 0 bases from V and 0 bases from J, with 9 bases between. The CDR3 sequence is 15 residues long. Germline CDR1 SGHRS, CDR2 YFSETQ. The CDR3 bases are TGCGCCAGCAGCTTGGGCCGGGTAGCTAACTATGGCTACACCTTC. Encoded protein: CASSLGRVANYGYTF.

This clone was seen a single time. The chain carries TRBV7-2 and TRBJ1-1; 7 bases agree with TRBD1. Germline V CDR1 and CDR2: SGHTA, FQGNSA. The trim removed 6 bases at V and 5 bases at J, leaving 9 bases unmatched. CDR3 length: 14 amino acids. This chain's CDR3 is CASRRRDSGTEAFF. In nucleotides, the CDR3 is TGTGCCAGCAGACGCCGGGACAGCGGTACTGAAGCTTTCTTT.

The chain recombines TRBV2 with TRBJ1-3; no firm D call. This CDR3 has 12 amino acids. Between the trimmed V and J ends, which lost 0 bases and 7 bases, there was a span of 4 bases. Germline lookup yields CDR1 SNHLY and CDR2 FYNNEI. DNA for the CDR3: TGTGCCAGCAGTGAAGCGGGTAACACCATATATTTT. Protein sequence: CASSEAGNTIYF.